These T cell receptor beta chains were read from a single sample in a study of blood T cell repertoires in COVID-19. Only in-frame clones appear in the TCRdb table, and some are missing; sequencing was by immunoSEQ multiplex PCR. The table has approximately 220,000 clones, about four fifths seen once. The sequenced material came from peripheral blood. The receptors here all came from a woman aged 25 to 39 who had recovered from COVID-19. Both conserved end residues are part of each CDR3.

TRBV2 CASSDETSGRVDTQYF
TRBV9 CASTRGDADYGYTF
TRBV6-5 CASSQQGLYGYTF
TRBV24-1 CATIGGAGDTQYF
TRBV19 CASSIVAGGSTDTQYF
TRBV19 CASSIAGQYNEQFF
TRBV29-1 CSVENWLAGSTGELFF
TRBV9 CASSEGDRANEQYF
TRBV6-5 CASSYLTGAVNEQFF
TRBV29-1 CSVGMGDNQPQHF
TRBV4-1 CASSREGSGPYGYTF
TRBV5-4 CASSHQTAEETQYF
TRBV5-1 CASSQTGTLPPYEQYF
TRBV5-4 CASSGARGQYNEQFF
TRBV24-1 CATSDRGQGFFTDTEAFF
TRBV7-2 CASSWGGQGGTDTQYF
TRBV3-1/TRBV3-2 CASSTVRDYVYEQYF
TRBV7-2 CASFVASGREDNEQFF
TRBV5-1 CASSGSGRDTQYF
TRBV11-2 CASSSVRGMGTEAFF
TRBV29-1 CSVRTGKGVITGELFF
TRBV5-1 CASSPDGGFYEQYF
TRBV24-1 CATSDTGRGNTEAFF
TRBV28 CASSFIYEQYF
TRBV10-3 CAISEGAYGYTF
TRBV6-4 CASSRDIGHNSPLHF
TRBV18 CASSPPRQTYEQYF
TRBV6-5 CASIRTVRLETQYF
TRBV27 CASSFLRASGTAADTQYF
TRBV6-5 CASRTGIGTDTQYF
TRBV21-1 CASSPGGDRGPAEQFF
TRBV5-1 CASSEGLAGYEQYF
TRBV14 CASGRAGAPRTQYF
TRBV7-9 CASSPQGTDTQYF
TRBV28 CASSPGTSGTDTQYF
TRBV7-9 CASSLDGTFYEQYF
TRBV6-5 CASRERGGAPQPQHF
TRBV6-5 CASSPTLRTEAFF
TRBV7-2 CASSLVLGGTGSGAFF
TRBV5-4 CASSWGGAFGAQQETQYF
TRBV2 CASGGSNSPLHF
TRBV13 CASSSLKGGGSYEQYF
TRBV28 CASSLAGTSGRNEQFF
TRBV7-2 CASSPDSVNEKLFF
TRBV20-1 CSASLLAGGNEQFF
TRBV5-1 CASSLFTETDTQYF
TRBV5-4 CASQGAGGANVLTF
TRBV9 CASSVAGGGGSPLHF
TRBV3-1/TRBV3-2 CASSPLGQEKFHGYTF
TRBV11-1 CASSFSDRGFYEQYF
TRBV7-3 CARKRGPPTLPNYGYTF
TRBV20-1 CSASHRDRGRGNQPQHF
TRBV6-5 CASRREGGSGELFF
TRBV3-1/TRBV3-2 CASSPDSGGETQYF